The subject of this entry is one T cell receptor (beta chain). The antigen is not known. V lost 6 bases, J lost 5 bases, and 14 bases lay in between. There are 14 residues in the CDR3. From germline, CDR1 is MNHEY and CDR2 SVGAGI. This sample is drawn from a study of beta chain features in type 1 diabetes. The overall study: Cell yields, gender and age were similar in healthy donors and patients. Researchers looked at some 110 million sorted cells across all samples. General observations from the study: There was a moderate but significant shortening of TCRB CDR3s in all four CD4+ subsets of Type 1 diabetes patients. In cDNA sequencing, cells with high TCR expression could be over-represented.

cDNA synthesis used the whole RNA isolate, giving expressed TCRB sequences. Profiled with immunoSEQ multiplex PCR; TCRdb holds only in-frame clones, not every one. The sample has about 660,000 clones; 11% to 15% are singletons. This TCR was recovered from a man aged 18 to 30 with type 1 diabetes. The sample consisted of naive CD4+ T cells from blood. J is TRBJ1-5 and V is TRBV6-5; D not resolved. In nucleotides, the CDR3 is TGTGCCAGCAGCCCTGGGGTTGGCGATCAGCCCCAGCATTTT. Translation gives CASSPGVGDQPQHF.